This T cell receptor (beta chain) was profiled in a study of patients and donors after allogeneic stem cell transplantation. CDR1 and CDR2 from the germline V gene are LGHDT and YNNKEL (reference sequence). V was clipped by 6 bases and J by 0 bases, with 13 bases between them. This CDR3 spans 15 amino acids. TCRdb processed the RT-PCR reads anew with MiXCR; each CDR3 protein has one entry. The sample carries around 240,000 distinct CDR3 sequences, 13% to 15% recorded once. The sequenced sample was blood, either unsorted or a sorted T cell fraction (not recorded which). The TCR comes from a human donor who was either an allogeneic HSCT recipient or a stem cell or donor lymphocyte infusion donor (not recorded which). It is not recorded whose cells these are; they may come from a transplant donor. The V and J genes are TRBV3-1 and TRBJ2-3; D is possibly TRBD1 (7 bases). The DNA for the CDR3 is TGTGCCAGCAGACAACAGGGGACTAGCACAGATACGCAGTATTTT. This gives the protein CASRQQGTSTDTQYF.